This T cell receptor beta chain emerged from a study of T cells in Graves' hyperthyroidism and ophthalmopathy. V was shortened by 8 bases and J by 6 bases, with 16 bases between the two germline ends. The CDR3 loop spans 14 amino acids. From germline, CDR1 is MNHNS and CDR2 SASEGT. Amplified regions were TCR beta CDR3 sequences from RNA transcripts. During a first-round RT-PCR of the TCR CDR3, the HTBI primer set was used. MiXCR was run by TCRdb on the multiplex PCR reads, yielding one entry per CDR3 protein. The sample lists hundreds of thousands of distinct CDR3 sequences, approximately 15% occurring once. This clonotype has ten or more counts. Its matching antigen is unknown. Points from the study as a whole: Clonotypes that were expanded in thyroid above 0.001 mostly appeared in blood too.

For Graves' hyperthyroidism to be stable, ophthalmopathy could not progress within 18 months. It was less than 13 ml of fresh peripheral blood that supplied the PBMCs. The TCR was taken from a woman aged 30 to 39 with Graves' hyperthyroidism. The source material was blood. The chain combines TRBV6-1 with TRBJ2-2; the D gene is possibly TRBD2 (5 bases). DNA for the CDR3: TGTGCCAGCGGCCCACCCACTAGTTCCGGGGAGCTGTTTTTT. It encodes CASGPPTSSGELFF.